The clone carrying this T cell receptor beta chain is labeled medium-sized based on frequency. The antigen is unknown. The CDR3 extends 3 residues past the end of the read, so its final part is completed from the germline J gene. The data are from a study of T cells in women clearing cervical HPV infection. Study-level information: Cases were women with histologically confirmed HPV16-related CIN3 or worse, including a couple of invasive cancers. Study-wide results and caveats: CIN3+ cases had significantly higher TCR richness than controls; evenness did not differ.

Method: immunoSEQ multiplex PCR; TCRdb's copy keeps in-frame clones and lacks some. The sample table sets out roughly 22,000 clones. The trim removed 2 bases at V and 6 bases at J, leaving 9 bases unmatched. CDR1 is SGHDN and CDR2 is FVKESK in the germline V gene. The CDR3 spans 15 residues. The chain links TRBV14 to TRBJ2-5, with 7 bases matching TRBD1. The sequenced material came from blood buffy coat. This clonotype was obtained from a woman aged 18 to 75 with a cervical HPV16 infection that either progressed to CIN3+ or cleared (not recorded which). The sequenced part of the CDR3 DNA is TGTGCCAGCAGCCAAACAGGGGTGGTTAAAAAGACC. Protein sequence: CASSQTGVVKKT. From start to end, the CDR3 is CASSQTGVVKKTQYF. Based on the CDR3 plus reference TRBV14 and TRBJ2-5, the full variable domain is EAGVTQFPSHSVIEKGQTVTLRCDPISGHDNLYWYRRVMGKEIKFLLHFVKESKQDESGMPNNRFLAERTGGTYSTLKVQPAELEDSGVYFCASSQTGVVKKTQYFGPGTRLLVL.